The present entry profiles one T cell receptor beta chain with its context. The table lists this clonotype with many counts. Its antigen has not been determined. The record has no base qualities; no much larger clone is one base away. The sample comes from a study of T-cell reconstitution after alpha-beta-depleted transplantation in children (dated by TCRdb to 2016 to 2017). Regarding the complete study: T-cell immune reconstitution after TCRalphabeta/CD19-depleted allogeneic hematopoietic cell transplantation in children was quantitatively tracked in the study by means of TCR repertoire profiling.

The library was produced with PCR. This sample was sequenced with an Illumina HiSeq 2500. To normalize quantification of the TCRbeta repertoire, the TCR libraries were built with molecular barcoding that relied on unique molecular identifiers. TCRdb reworked the public reads: Q25 trimming with fastp, MiXCR clone assembly, productive beta chains retained. Each CDR3 protein gets just one entry, which takes the most common genes and DNA from the rows behind it. The sample table contains 450,000 to 500,000 distinct CDR3 sequences; only one count was recorded for 9.5% to 15% of them. Around 5.8% of the sample belongs to the ten largest clones. According to the germline V gene (reference sequence), CDR1 reads LNHNV and CDR2 reads YYDKDF. Trimming at the junction amounts to 0 bases on V and 5 bases on J, and the germline ends lie 8 bases apart. Including cysteine and phenylalanine, the CDR3 has 13 amino acids. Only the CDR3 DNA stays, 39 bases, in frame from base 1.

The sample was PBMCs from the stem cell graft donor, taken from the stem cell graft. The V and J genes are TRBV15 and TRBJ2-7; the D gene remains uncertain. This sequence originates from a human donor who donated a stem cell graft to a child with combined immunodeficiency. The CDR3 region has the sequence CATSRELFNEQYF. Read as DNA, the sequence is TGTGCCACCAGCAGAGAGCTATTTAACGAGCAGTACTTC.